Listed below are T cell receptor beta chains from one sample, sequenced in a study of metastatic and nonmetastatic thyroid tumors. TCRdb used MiXCR to call clones anew from the PCR reads. The sample lists about 25,000 clones, around 20% occurring once. The specimen was blood. Receptors originate from a female donor with papillary thyroid cancer or a benign thyroid nodule (not recorded which). Some clones in this sample may be carry-over from other donors' samples. Each CDR3 is given with its conserved first and last residue. The D gene is left open where the match is weak. Not all rows give a size; the values are once, few, many and, for expanded clones, a class.

TRBD1 14 TRBJ1-3 TRBV30 NA TGTGCCTGGAGGGACAGGATGGGAGGAAACACCATATATTTT CAWRDRMGGNTIYF
NA 14 TRBJ1-6 TRBV9 once TGTGCCCGCAGCCCCTCGGGGGTGAATTCACCCCTCCACTTT CARSPSGVNSPLHF
TRBD2 12 TRBJ2-1 TRBV6-1 few TGCGCCAGCACCGGGGGGGGCAATGAGCAGTTCTTC CASTGGGNEQFF
TRBD1 16 TRBJ1-2 TRBV5-4 many TGTGCCAGCAGCCCGCTCAGGACAGGACAGAACTATGGCTACACCTTC CASSPLRTGQNYGYTF
NA 14 TRBJ2-1 TRBV9 many TGTGCCAGCAGCGGTGCTCAGGGGATGAATGAGCAGTTCTTC CASSGAQGMNEQFF
NA 16 TRBJ1-5 TRBV20-1 NA TGCAGTGCTAGAGATTTTGCCTCATATAGCAATCAGCCCCAGCATTTT CSARDFASYSNQPQHF
NA 14 TRBJ1-5 TRBV6-6 many TGTGCCAGCAGTTACGCACAGCTTAATCAGCCCCAGCATTTT CASSYAQLNQPQHF
NA 17 TRBJ1-2 TRBV18 NA TGTGCCAGCTCATCGGGCGAGGGGTCGGGGTCAGGCTATGGCTACACCTTC CASSSGEGSGSGYGYTF
TRBD1 16 TRBJ2-7 TRBV18 many TGTGCCAGCTCACCGAACCAGGGGGTCAGCTCCTACGAGCAGTACTTC CASSPNQGVSSYEQYF
NA 15 TRBJ2-4 TRBV15 many TGTGCCACCAGCGTCTTACAGGGAGCCAAAAACATTCAGTACTTC CATSVLQGAKNIQYF
NA 14 TRBJ2-5 TRBV6-1 few TGTGCCAGCACCCCCGGTACTTTAGGGGATACTCAGTACTTC CASTPGTLGDTQYF
NA 15 TRBJ1-2 TRBV15 NA TGTGCCACCAGCCACTACGGGGGGCGCGGGTATTGCTACACCTTC CATSHYGGRGYCYTF
TRBD2 17 TRBJ2-7 TRBV4-2 many TGTGCCAGCAGCCCATACTTTAGCGGGAGGCCCTCCTACGAGCAGTACTTC CASSPYFSGRPSYEQYF
NA 14 TRBJ2-5 TRBV7-6 many TGTGCCAGCAGCTTAGGTCGCCACCAAGAGACCCAGTACTTC CASSLGRHQETQYF
TRBD1 18 TRBJ1-1 TRBV6-1 few TGTGCCAGCAGTGAAGGGACAGGAATTGGTTTGGCGAACACTGAAGCTTTCTTT CASSEGTGIGLANTEAFF
NA 15 TRBJ2-7 TRBV5-5 many TGTGCCAGCAGCTCGCACGGGACGTCCTCCTACGAGCAGTACTTC CASSSHGTSSYEQYF
NA 13 TRBJ1-6 TRBV9 many TGTGCCAGCAGCGTTGGGTGGAATTCACCCCTCCACTTT CASSVGWNSPLHF
TRBD2 15 TRBJ2-3 TRBV5-1 NA TGCGCCAGCAGCTTTAGCGGGCCAAGCACAGCTCCGCAGTATTTT CASSFSGPSTAPQYF
NA 15 TRBJ1-3 TRBV9 many TGTGCCAGCAGCGTAGCAGGGCAGGGTGGAAACACCATATATTTT CASSVAGQGGNTIYF
NA 15 TRBJ2-5 TRBV27 many TGTGCCAGCAGTTTAGAGGGGGGGCAACAAGAGACCCAGTACTTC CASSLEGGQQETQYF
NA 17 TRBJ2-5 TRBV18 NA TGTGCCAGCTCACCAAAAGGCATCGGGACGGTACAAGAGAGCCAGTACTTC CASSPKGIGTVQESQYF
NA 13 TRBJ1-2 TRBV18 many TGTGCCAGCTCACCTGACACGGGCTATGGCTACACCTTC CASSPDTGYGYTF
NA 15 TRBJ2-1 TRBV12-3/TRBV12-4 many TGTGCCAGCAGTTTATACAGGAGCTCCTACAATGAGCAGTTCTTC CASSLYRSSYNEQFF
NA 13 TRBJ1-6 TRBV5-5 many TGTGCCAGCAGCTTGATCGAGAATTCACCCCTCCACTTT CASSLIENSPLHF
NA 18 TRBJ2-5 TRBV15 many TGTGCCACCAGCAGAGAGGGGGGGAAGGGGGTCCCCTCGGAGACCCAGTACTTC CATSREGGKGVPSETQYF
TRBD1 16 TRBJ1-1 TRBV28 many TGTGCCAGCAGTCGATGGACAGGGGCCATGAACACTGAAGCTTTCTTT CASSRWTGAMNTEAFF
NA 14 TRBJ1-1 TRBV6-1 many TGTGCCAGCAGCCTGGAGGGCCTGAACACTGAAGCTTTCTTT CASSLEGLNTEAFF
TRBD2 15 TRBJ2-7 TRBV3-1 NA TGTGCCAGCAGCCTCTCTAGCGGGGGCTCCTACGAGGAGTACTTC CASSLSSGGSYEEYF
NA 12 TRBJ2-1 TRBV7-8 medium-sized TGTGCCAGCAGCTCCGATGGCAATGAGCAGTTCTTC CASSSDGNEQFF
NA 9 TRBJ2-7 TRBV20-1 NA TGCAGTGCTAGACGCGAGCAGTACTTC CSARREQYF
NA 15 TRBJ2-1 TRBV19 many TGTGCCAGTAGTATAAGCGCTCGACCGGGTGGCGAGCAGTTCTTC CASSISARPGGEQFF
TRBD1 16 TRBJ1-1 TRBV5-1 NA TGCGCCAGCAGCCCGGGACAGGGGGGTATTTTTTCTGAAGCTTTCTTT CASSPGQGGIFSEAFF
NA 13 TRBJ1-1 TRBV28 many TGTGCCAGCAGTCCCCGCGGGTTCCCTGAAGCTTTCTTT CASSPRGFPEAFF
NA 10 TRBJ2-5 TRBV3-1 many TGTGCCAGCAGCCTGGAGACCCAGTACTTC CASSLETQYF
TRBD1 15 TRBJ1-2 TRBV7-2 NA TGTGCCAGCAGCACCTCCGGGACAGGAGGCTATGGCTCCACCTTC CASSTSGTGGYGSTF
NA 14 TRBJ2-3 TRBV11-3 NA TGTGCCAGCAGCTTATTAGGGGGCACAGATACGCAGTATTTT CASSLLGGTDTQYF
TRBD2 14 TRBJ2-1 TRBV19 many TGTGCCAGTAGTACGCGACTAGCGGGGGACGAGCAGTTCTTC CASSTRLAGDEQFF
NA 16 TRBJ1-6 TRBV4-3 NA TGCGCCAGCAGCCCCCATAGGACAGAAAATAATTCACCCCTCCACTTT CASSPHRTENNSPLHF
NA 13 TRBJ2-7 TRBV29-1 many TGCAGCGTTGAGACCCAGGGGAACGGCGAGCAGTACTTC CSVETQGNGEQYF
TRBD2 17 TRBJ2-1 TRBV20-1 many TGCAGTCTCGTGGGACTAGCGGGAGTAATGTTTAACAATGAGCAGTTCTTC CSLVGLAGVMFNNEQFF